A single sample gave rise to the 19 T cell receptor beta chains below, sequenced in a study of metastatic and nonmetastatic thyroid tumors. Among the patients, none had received any treatment before thyroid surgery. TCRdb reprocessed the PCR reads using MiXCR. The sample lists under 30,000 clones, 20% to 25% seen once, with approximately 30% in the top ten. The sample taken for sequencing was blood. Every receptor here comes from a male donor with papillary thyroid cancer or a benign thyroid nodule (not recorded which). Some clones in this sample may be carry-over from other donors' samples.

This clone appeared many times. The chain combines TRBV28 with TRBJ1-4, with D possibly TRBD1 on 5 matching bases. In germline, CDR1 is MDHEN, CDR2 SYDVKM. CDR3 length equals 12 residues. V was clipped by 8 bases and J by 10 bases, with 14 bases between them. The CDR3 sequence: CASLTGGRKLFF. For the CDR3, the DNA is TGTGCCAGCCTAACGGGGGGGAGAAAACTGTTTTTT.

The sample holds many counts of this clone. The J gene is TRBJ2-2, the V gene TRBV7-6; TRBD1 is a possible D gene (6 bases). The CDR3 is 13 amino acids. Between the trimmed V and J ends, which lost 5 bases and 6 bases, there was a span of 10 bases. Germline lookup yields CDR1 SGHVS and CDR2 FNYEAQ. The CDR3 protein is CASSPRTAGELFF. For the CDR3, the DNA is TGTGCCAGCAGCCCACGGACAGCCGGGGAGCTGTTTTTT.

The V gene is TRBV6-2 or TRBV6-3, the J gene TRBJ2-5, with D perhaps TRBD1 (6 bases). This CDR3 is built from 20 residues. V dropped 2 bases and J dropped 5 bases, with 30 bases sitting between them. Germline V gene lookup returns CDR1 MNHEY and CDR2 SVGEGT. The CDR3 here is CASSYHRTGRGKPGQETQYF. CDR3 DNA sequence: TGTGCCAGCAGTTACCACCGGACGGGCCGGGGCAAGCCAGGACAGGAGACCCAGTACTTC.

There are many counts of this clone. The CDR3 protein is CASSQGLAGFEQFF. The CDR3 nucleotides are TGTGCCAGCAGCCAGGGACTAGCGGGTTTTGAGCAGTTCTTC. The rearrangement joins TRBV6-4 to TRBJ2-1, with 12 bases identical to TRBD2. The length of the CDR3 is 14 residues. The J segment lost 9 bases and the V segment lost 6 bases, leaving 6 bases of the junction unmatched. Per germline, CDR1 MRHNA and CDR2 SNTAGT.

This clone has a count of ten or more. Germline and junction disagree at one end, which may indicate a read error. The chain links TRBV4-3 to TRBJ2-3; the D is unclear. Looked up from germline, CDR1 is LGHNA and CDR2 is YSLEER. The CDR3 has 17 amino acids. CDR3 sequence reads: CASGQAHAPIPRNTQYF. The CDR3 DNA reads TGCGCCAGCGGCCAGGCCCATGCTCCGATTCCCCGAAATACGCAGTATTTT.

There are many counts of this clone. The chain couples TRBV20-1 to TRBJ2-7; 8 bases align to TRBD1. Looked up from germline, CDR1 is DFQATT and CDR2 is SNEGSKA (reference sequence). Losses at the gene ends were 6 bases for V and 1 base for J; bases not matched to a gene: 8. This CDR3 comprises 14 residues. CDR3 in DNA: TGCAGTGCCATCCGACAGGGGTTGTCCTACGAGCAGTACTTC. This codes for CSAIRQGLSYEQYF.

This clone has ten or more counts. The gene calls are TRBV20-1 and TRBJ1-4; D call uncertain. Between the trimmed V and J ends, which lost 3 bases and 0 bases, there was a span of 11 bases. Looked up from germline, CDR1 is DFQATT and CDR2 is SNEGSKA (reference sequence). The CDR3 loop spans 15 amino acids. The CDR3 sequence is CSARSGFATNEKLFF. The CDR3 bases are TGCAGTGCTAGGAGTGGTTTTGCAACTAATGAAAAACTGTTTTTT.

This clone was detected ten times or more. The chain is built from TRBV27 and TRBJ2-7; possibly TRBD2 for D (6 bases). Germline CDR1 MNHEY, CDR2 SMNVEV (reference sequence). V was cut by 4 bases and J by 0 bases, with 10 bases left in between. The CDR3 extends over 14 amino acids. CDR3: CASSSGESSYEQYF. The CDR3 nucleotides are TGTGCCAGCAGTTCGGGGGAAAGCTCCTACGAGCAGTACTTC.

Points on this clone: At one boundary the junction diverges from the germline segment, which might be a read error. The chain links TRBV27 to TRBJ2-1; D gene unclear. The length of the CDR3 is 14 residues. CDR1 is MNHEY and CDR2 is SMNVEV in the germline V gene (reference sequence). CDR3: CANSFAGVVDEQFF. The CDR3 DNA reads as TGTGCCAACAGTTTTGCTGGAGTGGTCGATGAGCAGTTCTTC.

The chain has TRBV30 and TRBJ2-7, with 7 bases lining up with TRBD1. V dropped 1 base and J dropped 5; count of bases not matched to a gene: 5. The CDR3 is 13 residues long. Germline V gene lookup returns CDR1 GTSNPN and CDR2 SVGIG (reference sequence). Here the CDR3 reads CAWSEDRTNEQYF. CDR3 in DNA: TGTGCCTGGAGTGAGGACAGGACAAACGAGCAGTACTTC.

This clone was seen at least ten times. The chain is built from TRBV5-1 and TRBJ2-2; D remains ambiguous. The CDR3 is 14 residues long. Germline CDR1 reads SGHRS; CDR2 reads YFSETQ. V was pared by 2 bases and J by 7 bases, with 12 bases between. As DNA, the CDR3 is TGCGCCAGCAGCTTCCTTGACGGGTTCGGGGAGCTGTTTTTT. Protein: CASSFLDGFGELFF.

This clone was observed many times. The V gene is TRBV7-3, the J gene TRBJ2-3; D may be TRBD2 (6 bases). V lost 2 bases to trimming and J lost 10 bases, with 13 bases between them. CDR1 is SGHTA, CDR2 FQGTGA, per germline. The CDR3 loop spans 13 amino acids. In nucleotides, the CDR3 is TGTGCCAGCAGCTTAGAGGTGCGGGAAGCGCAGTATTTT. Protein product: CASSLEVREAQYF.

This clone was recorded many times. The chain employs TRBV15 and TRBJ1-5; TRBD1 matches 11 bases. Germline values: CDR1 LNHNV, CDR2 YYDKDF (reference sequence). The CDR3 consists of 16 residues. Trimming cost V 1 base and J 1 base; bases outside gene matches: 0. CDR3 nucleotide sequence: TGTGCCACCAGCAGAGGGACAGGGGGCAGCAATCAGCCCCAGCATTTT. Translating gives CATSRGTGGSNQPQHF.

Comments on this clone: A junction end diverges from the germline sequence, so it may reflect a read error. This sequence joins TRBV6-2 or TRBV6-3 and TRBJ1-1, with 9 bases that match TRBD1. The CDR3 has 14 amino acids. CDR1 and CDR2 from the germline V gene are MNHEY and SVGEGT. CDR3 nucleotide sequence: TGTGCCAGCGACTATCCGGGACAGGGCTGGATGGCTCTCTTT. Its protein product is CASDYPGQGWMALF.

Comment on this clone: Germline is not matched at one junction end, which may reflect a read error. This chain uses TRBV12-3 or TRBV12-4 with TRBJ1-2; D unresolved. The CDR3 covers 13 residues. As DNA, the CDR3 is TGTACCAGCACCCCCATGGCGCGAGGCGGCTACACCTTC. Translating gives CTSTPMARGGYTF.

Remarks on this clone: A junction boundary mismatches the germline segment, possibly from a read error. The V gene is TRBV20-1, the J gene TRBJ1-5; D unresolved. This CDR3 is 14 amino acids long. Germline lookup yields CDR1 DFQATT and CDR2 SNEGSKA (reference sequence). CDR3 in amino acids: CTARHGEHNQPQHF. Here the CDR3 DNA reads TGCACTGCTCGACACGGAGAGCACAATCAGCCACAGCATTTT.

This clone was picked up many times. The chain is built from TRBV25-1 and TRBJ1-1; tentatively, D is TRBD1 (5 bases). Deletions cut 3 bases from V and 4 bases from J, with 18 bases between. The CDR3 spans 16 residues. Per the germline V gene, CDR1 is MGHDK and CDR2 is SYGVNS. The CDR3 coding sequence is TGTGCCAGCAGTGAGGCCTCTTGGGGTCAGGGCACTGAAGCTTTCTTT. Amino acid sequence: CASSEASWGQGTEAFF.

This clone was recorded many times. CDR3 nucleotide sequence: TGTGCCAGCAGCGTAGGGGGAGGACCAGCTTCTGGGGCCAACGTCCTGACTTTC. It codes for CASSVGGGPASGANVLTF. The rearrangement uses TRBV9 and TRBJ2-6, with D tentatively TRBD2 (6 bases). Germline-derived CDR1 and CDR2 are SGDLS and YYNGEE. The V and J ends lost 0 bases and 1 base respectively, with 14 bases between them. The CDR3 spans 18 residues.

In its sample, this clone was seen many times. The CDR3 DNA reads TGTGCCAGCAGCTTGGCGGACCCCTACAATGAGCAGTTCTTC. Translation: CASSLADPYNEQFF. The chain carries TRBV11-3 and TRBJ2-1; no definite D call. The V gene's germline CDR1 is SGHNT and CDR2 YENEEA. The CDR3 is 14 residues long. Trimming shortened V by 3 bases and J by 2 bases, and 8 bases separated the two germline ends.